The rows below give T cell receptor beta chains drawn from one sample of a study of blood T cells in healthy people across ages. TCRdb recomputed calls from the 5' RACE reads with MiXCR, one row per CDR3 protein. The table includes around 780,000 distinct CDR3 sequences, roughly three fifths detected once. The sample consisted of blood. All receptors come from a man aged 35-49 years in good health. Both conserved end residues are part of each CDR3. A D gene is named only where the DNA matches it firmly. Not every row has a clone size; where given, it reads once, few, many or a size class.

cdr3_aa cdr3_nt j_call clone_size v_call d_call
CASSRDSIGAFF TGTGCCAGCAGCAGAGACAGTATTGGAGCTTTCTTT TRBJ1-1 few TRBV12-3/TRBV12-4 NA
CASSTAGTVEIYGYTF TGCGCCAGCAGTACCGCCGGGACAGTGGAGATCTATGGCTACACCTTC TRBJ1-2 few TRBV10-2 TRBD1
CASSQDRALAYEQYF TGCGCCAGCAGCCAAGATCGTGCTCTGGCCTACGAGCAGTACTTC TRBJ2-7 few TRBV4-3 NA
CASSLGTGGSNEQFF TGTGCCAGCAGCCTAGGGACAGGGGGCTCTAATGAGCAGTTCTTC TRBJ2-1 NA TRBV27 TRBD1
CASSGLGEAYEQYF TGTGCCAGCAGCGGTCTGGGCGAGGCCTACGAGCAGTACTTC TRBJ2-7 NA TRBV6-6 NA
CSATDSWDTQYF TGCAGTGCCACGGACTCCTGGGATACGCAGTATTTT TRBJ2-3 few TRBV20-1 NA
CASSGARAYEQYF TGTGCCAGCAGTGGGGCGAGGGCCTACGAGCAGTACTTC TRBJ2-7 NA TRBV28 NA
CASSVAQLGAVFF TGTGCCAGCAGCGTGGCCCAACTAGGCGCGGTGTTTTTT TRBJ2-2 once TRBV5-5 NA
CASSLRGLGNQPQHF TGTGCCAGCAGCTTAAGGGGGTTGGGCAATCAGCCCCAGCATTTT TRBJ1-5 few TRBV7-2 NA
CASSPGQNSYEQYF TGTGCCAGCAGCCCGGGACAGAACTCCTACGAGCAGTACTTC TRBJ2-7 few TRBV7-9 TRBD1
CSVTNLGEDYGYTF TGCAGCGTCACCAACCTGGGTGAGGACTATGGCTACACCTTC TRBJ1-2 few TRBV29-1 NA
CASSRDRGLSPLHF TGTGCCAGCTCACGGGACAGGGGGCTTTCACCCCTCCACTTT TRBJ1-6 NA TRBV18 TRBD1
CASSSPSQEQYF TGTGCCAGCAGTTCACCTTCTCAAGAGCAGTACTTC TRBJ2-4 NA TRBV28 NA
CASSLDEDTMVIEQYF TGTGCCAGCAGCTTAGATGAGGATACTATGGTTATCGAGCAGTACTTC TRBJ2-7 NA TRBV7-2 NA
CASSQAAGQVYGYTF TGTGCCAGCAGCCAAGCAGCTGGACAGGTCTATGGCTACACCTTC TRBJ1-2 NA TRBV3-1 TRBD1
CANSSSGTGAIYYEQYF TGTGCCAACAGCTCCTCCGGGACAGGGGCCATCTACTACGAGCAGTACTTC TRBJ2-7 once TRBV13 TRBD1
CASSRGTGGAGSYEQYF TGTGCCAGCAGCCGAGGGACAGGGGGCGCAGGGTCCTACGAGCAGTACTTC TRBJ2-7 NA TRBV7-6 TRBD1
CASSPNLDSPLHF TGTGCCAGCAGCCCGAACCTTGATTCACCCCTCCACTTT TRBJ1-6 few TRBV12-3/TRBV12-4 NA
CASSAKQVLIYEQYF TGTGCCAGCAGCGCAAAACAGGTATTAATCTACGAGCAGTACTTC TRBJ2-7 NA TRBV11-3 NA
CSARAAADTQYF TGCAGTGCGCGAGCAGCCGCAGATACGCAGTATTTT TRBJ2-3 NA TRBV20-1 NA
CASSSSIVADTQYF TGTGCCAGCAGTTCTTCCATCGTAGCAGATACGCAGTATTTT TRBJ2-3 NA TRBV6-2/TRBV6-3 NA
CASIHSGPSYNSPLHF TGTGCCAGCATCCACTCGGGACCGAGCTATAATTCACCCCTCCACTTT TRBJ1-6 NA TRBV6-1 NA
CASTQRSLAKNIQYF TGTGCCAGCACCCAACGGTCGCTAGCCAAAAACATTCAGTACTTC TRBJ2-4 NA TRBV28 NA
CASSYAEIYGYTF TGTGCCAGCAGTTACGCGGAGATCTATGGCTACACCTTC TRBJ1-2 NA TRBV6-2/TRBV6-3 NA
CASGTSYEQYF TGTGCCAGCGGTACTTCCTACGAGCAGTACTTC TRBJ2-7 NA TRBV27 NA
CASYRGRGQDTQYF TGCGCCAGCTACCGTGGCAGGGGACAGGATACGCAGTATTTT TRBJ2-3 once TRBV5-1 TRBD1
CASSPGQFGIDQDQPQHF TGTGCCAGCAGTCCTGGACAATTTGGGATCGACCAAGATCAGCCCCAGCATTTT TRBJ1-5 few TRBV12-3/TRBV12-4 NA
CASTNSGQETQYF TGCGCCAGCACTAATAGCGGGCAAGAGACCCAGTACTTC TRBJ2-5 NA TRBV5-1 TRBD2
CASSSRWQDTEAFF TGTGCCAGCAGCTCCCGGTGGCAAGACACTGAAGCTTTCTTT TRBJ1-1 NA TRBV11-2 NA
CASSLALDRAANYGYTF TGTGCCAGCAGCTTAGCATTGGACAGGGCCGCTAACTATGGCTACACCTTC TRBJ1-2 few TRBV7-2 TRBD1
CASSAQPNLDSPESTQYF TGTGCCAGCAGCGCGCAACCGAACTTGGACTCCCCGGAGAGTACCCAGTACTTC TRBJ2-7 NA TRBV9 NA
CASSLRRRRGDRNEQFF TGTGCCAGCAGCTTAAGACGCAGGCGGGGGGACCGCAATGAGCAGTTCTTC TRBJ2-1 NA TRBV4-2 TRBD2
CASSPIQAGTQYF TGTGCCAGCAGCCCAATACAGGCGGGGACCCAGTACTTC TRBJ2-5 few TRBV14 NA
CASSSRTGRGEKLFF TGTGCCAGCAGTTCGAGAACAGGGCGAGGTGAAAAACTGTTTTTT TRBJ1-4 NA TRBV28 NA
CSARGYGSETQYF TGCAGTGCCAGGGGGTATGGCAGTGAGACCCAGTACTTC TRBJ2-5 NA TRBV20-1 TRBD1
CSARVSETMANYGHTF TGCAGTGCTAGAGTGTCTGAGACCATGGCTAACTATGGCCACACCTTC TRBJ1-2 NA TRBV20-1 NA
CSARSRPGLEINEQFF TGCAGTGCTAGATCACGACCGGGACTAGAAATCAATGAGCAGTTCTTC TRBJ2-1 once TRBV20-1 TRBD2
CASSLTEGGETEAFF TGCGCCAGCAGCTTGACAGAAGGGGGAGAAACTGAAGCTTTCTTT TRBJ1-1 few TRBV5-1 NA
CASGLGTSGFTDTQYF TGTGCCAGCGGCCTCGGGACTAGCGGTTTCACAGATACGCAGTATTTT TRBJ2-3 NA TRBV9 TRBD2
CASRRTGRMGVYGYTF TGTGCCAGCAGGCGGACAGGGCGAATGGGGGTCTATGGCTACACCTTC TRBJ1-2 NA TRBV6-5 TRBD1
CASSFSSSQGNAPLHF TGTGCCAGCAGCTTTTCTTCGTCACAGGGTAATGCGCCCCTCCACTTT TRBJ1-6 NA TRBV7-9 NA
CASSLEGLSQNTQYF TGCGCCAGCAGCTTGGAAGGGCTCTCGCAGAATACGCAGTATTTT TRBJ2-3 few TRBV5-1 NA
CASTGLAGRNEQYF TGCGCCAGTACCGGACTAGCGGGAAGAAATGAGCAGTACTTC TRBJ2-7 once TRBV4-1 TRBD2
CASSDGRGGPDTQYF TGTGCCAGCAGCGACGGGAGAGGGGGCCCAGATACGCAGTATTTT TRBJ2-3 NA TRBV7-2 NA
CASSFRQPDTQYF TGTGCCAGCAGCTTTAGACAGCCAGATACGCAGTATTTT TRBJ2-3 NA TRBV9 NA
CASSLVFTDTQYF TGTGCCAGCAGCTTGGTCTTCACAGATACGCAGTATTTT TRBJ2-3 once TRBV7-8 NA
CASSEFKGSGANVLTF TGTGCCAGCAGTGAATTTAAAGGGTCTGGGGCCAACGTCCTGACTTTC TRBJ2-6 NA TRBV25-1 NA
CASHDRGGNEKLFF TGTGCCAGCCATGACAGGGGTGGTAATGAAAAACTGTTTTTT TRBJ1-4 few TRBV12-3/TRBV12-4 TRBD1
CASSSGANQETQYF TGTGCCAGCAGTTCGGGGGCTAATCAAGAGACCCAGTACTTC TRBJ2-5 NA TRBV6-5 NA
CASRNSGKEYNEQYF TGTGCCAGCAGAAATAGCGGGAAAGAATACAATGAGCAGTACTTC TRBJ2-7 NA TRBV6-4 TRBD2
CASSRNIWGTDEQFF TGTGCCAGCAGCCGTAATATATGGGGGACCGATGAGCAGTTCTTC TRBJ2-1 many TRBV14 NA
CASSLAGSEADEQYF TGTGCCAGCAGCTTAGCGGGATCAGAAGCCGACGAGCAGTACTTC TRBJ2-7 NA TRBV7-2 NA
CASSELNDGVETQYF TGTGCCAGCAGTGAACTGAACGACGGGGTGGAGACCCAGTACTTC TRBJ2-5 few TRBV2 NA
CASSLDNYKEQFF TGTGCCAGCAGTTTGGACAACTACAAGGAGCAGTTCTTC TRBJ2-1 NA TRBV6-2/TRBV6-3 NA
CSATRLAGGQETQYF TGCAGTGCTACTAGACTAGCGGGGGGCCAAGAGACCCAGTACTTC TRBJ2-5 NA TRBV20-1 TRBD2